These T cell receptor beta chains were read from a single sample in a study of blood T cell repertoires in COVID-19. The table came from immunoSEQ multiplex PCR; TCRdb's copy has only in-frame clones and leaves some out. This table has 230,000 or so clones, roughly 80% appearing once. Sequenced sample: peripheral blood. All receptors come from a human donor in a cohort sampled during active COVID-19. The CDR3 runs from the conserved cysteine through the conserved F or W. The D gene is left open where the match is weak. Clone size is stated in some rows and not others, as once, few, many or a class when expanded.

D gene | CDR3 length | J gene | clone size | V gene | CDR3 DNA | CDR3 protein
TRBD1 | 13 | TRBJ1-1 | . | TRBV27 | TGTGCCAGCAGTCAACAGGGGCGCACTGAAGCTTTCTTT | CASSQQGRTEAFF
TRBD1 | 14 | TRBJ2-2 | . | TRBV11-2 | TGTGCCAGCAGCTGGACAGGGCCCACCGGGGAGCTGTTTTTT | CASSWTGPTGELFF
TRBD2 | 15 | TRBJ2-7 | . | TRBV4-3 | TGCGCCAGCAGCCAAGAAGCTAGCGGGAGGCTAGAGCAGTACTTC | CASSQEASGRLEQYF
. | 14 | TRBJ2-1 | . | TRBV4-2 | TGTGCCAGCAGCCCAGGGGGGAGCAGAGATGAGCAGTTCTTC | CASSPGGSRDEQFF
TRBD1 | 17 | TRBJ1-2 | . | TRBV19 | TGTGCCAGTAGTCCTCCGATCGGGACAGGGGCCAACTATGGCTACACCTTC | CASSPPIGTGANYGYTF
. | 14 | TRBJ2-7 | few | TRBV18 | TGTGCCAGCTCACCCAGGGCTATGGGCTACGAGCAGTACTTC | CASSPRAMGYEQYF
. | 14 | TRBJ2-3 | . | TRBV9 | TGTGCCAGCAGCGTAAGCGGGTTCGCAGATACGCAGTATTTT | CASSVSGFADTQYF
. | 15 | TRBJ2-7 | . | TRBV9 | TGTGCCAGCAGCCGAGTCGGTAGCGCCAACTACGAGCAGTACTTC | CASSRVGSANYEQYF
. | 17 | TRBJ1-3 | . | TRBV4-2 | TGTGCCAGCAGCCAAGAAGGACAGTTCTTCTCTGGAAACACCATATATTTT | CASSQEGQFFSGNTIYF
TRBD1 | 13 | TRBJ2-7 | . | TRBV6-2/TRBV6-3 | TGTGCCAGCAGTCAGGGGGTCTCCTACGAGCAGTACTTC | CASSQGVSYEQYF
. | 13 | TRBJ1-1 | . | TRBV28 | TGTGCCAGCCAGGGACTTCTGAACACTGAAGCTTTCTTT | CASQGLLNTEAFF
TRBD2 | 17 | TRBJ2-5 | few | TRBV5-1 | TGCGCCAGCAGCTTGGAGTTGAGCGGGAGATACCAAGAGACCCAGTACTTC | CASSLELSGRYQETQYF
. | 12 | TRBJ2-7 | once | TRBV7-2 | TGTGCCAGCAGCTGGGACTTCTACGAGCAGTACTTC | CASSWDFYEQYF
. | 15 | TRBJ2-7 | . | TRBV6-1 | TGTGCCAGCAGTGAAGCGGGCGGGACAGTCTACGAGCAGTACTTC | CASSEAGGTVYEQYF
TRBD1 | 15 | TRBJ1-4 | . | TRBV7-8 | TGTGCCAGCAGCCCGAATACAGGGGATAATGAAAAACTGTTTTTT | CASSPNTGDNEKLFF
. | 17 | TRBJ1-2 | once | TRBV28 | TGTGCCAGCAGTTTACCCAACGGGACCCCAGGGGCCTATGGCTACACCTTC | CASSLPNGTPGAYGYTF
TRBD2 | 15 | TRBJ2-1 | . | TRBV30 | TGTGCCTGGAGTGTACCGGGGGGACCCTACAATGAGCAGTTCTTC | CAWSVPGGPYNEQFF
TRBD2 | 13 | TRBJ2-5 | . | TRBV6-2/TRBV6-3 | TGTGCCAGCATCCCGGGAGGGGGGGAGACCCAGTACTTC | CASIPGGGETQYF
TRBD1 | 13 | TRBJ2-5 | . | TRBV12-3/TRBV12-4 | TGTGCCAGCAGTCGCACAGGGGGGAAGACCCAGTACTTC | CASSRTGGKTQYF
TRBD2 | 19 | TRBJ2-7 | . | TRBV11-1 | TGTGCCAGCAGCTTAGCCCCGGGACTAGCGGGACGCGGGCTATACGAGCAGTACTTC | CASSLAPGLAGRGLYEQYF
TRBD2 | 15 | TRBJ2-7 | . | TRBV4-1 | TGCGCCAGCAGCGACGGGGGGGCGCCGGGCTACGAGCAGTACTTC | CASSDGGAPGYEQYF
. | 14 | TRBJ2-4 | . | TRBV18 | TGTGCCAGCACCGCCAGGGGTTTACAAAACATTCAGTACTTC | CASTARGLQNIQYF
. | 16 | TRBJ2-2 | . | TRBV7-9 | TGTGCCAGCAGCCTATTTTTGGGGGCGCGGACCGGGGAGCTGTTTTTT | CASSLFLGARTGELFF
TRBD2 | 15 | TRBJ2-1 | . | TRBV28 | TGTGCCAGCAGTCCCGGGACTAGCAGAAGCAATGAGCAGTTCTTC | CASSPGTSRSNEQFF
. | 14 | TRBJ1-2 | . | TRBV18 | TGTGCCAGCTCACCGGGACTGCAAAACTATGGCTACACCTTC | CASSPGLQNYGYTF
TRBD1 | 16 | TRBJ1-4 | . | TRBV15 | TGTGCCACCAGCAGAATACCCGGGACAGGGTACGAAAAACTGTTTTTT | CATSRIPGTGYEKLFF
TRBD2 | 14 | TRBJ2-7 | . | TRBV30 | TGTGCCTGGAAACTAGCGGGAGGTGCCTACGAGCAGTACTTC | CAWKLAGGAYEQYF
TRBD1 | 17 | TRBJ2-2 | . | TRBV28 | TGTGCCAGCAGGTTTTATGAGGGACAGGCGAACACCGGGGAGCTGTTTTTT | CASRFYEGQANTGELFF
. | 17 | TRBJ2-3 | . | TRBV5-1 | TGCGCCAGCAGCTTGGGGCTAGCGCGCTCTAGCACAGATACGCAGTATTTT | CASSLGLARSSTDTQYF
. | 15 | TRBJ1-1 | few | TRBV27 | TGTGCCAGCAGTTTATTGCGGCACCCGAACACTGAAGCTTTCTTT | CASSLLRHPNTEAFF
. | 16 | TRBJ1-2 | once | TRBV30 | TGTGCCTGGAGTGTAAACCCCAGGGGATCTAACTATGGCTACACCTTC | CAWSVNPRGSNYGYTF
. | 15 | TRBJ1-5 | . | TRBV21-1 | TGTGCCAGCAGCAAAAGACAGCTGGTCAATCAGCCCCAGCATTTT | CASSKRQLVNQPQHF
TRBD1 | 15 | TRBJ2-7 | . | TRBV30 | TGTGCCTGGAGTGCCCGGCGGGACAGGGTGGGAGAGCAGTACTTC | CAWSARRDRVGEQYF
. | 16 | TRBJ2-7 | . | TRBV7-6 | TGTGCCAGCAGCCCTAGCCCGACACCGAGCTCCTACGAGCAGTACTTC | CASSPSPTPSSYEQYF
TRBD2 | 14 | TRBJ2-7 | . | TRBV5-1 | TGCGCCACCCGCCTGACGGCGGGAGCCTACGAGCAGTACTTC | CATRLTAGAYEQYF
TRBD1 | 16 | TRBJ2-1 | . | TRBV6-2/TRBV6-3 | TGTGCCAGCAGCTCACTAGGTGGACAGGCCTACAATGAGCAGTTCTTC | CASSSLGGQAYNEQFF
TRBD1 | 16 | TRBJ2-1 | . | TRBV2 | TGTGCCAGCAGCCAGGGACAGTTGAGCTCCTACAATGAGCAGTTCTTC | CASSQGQLSSYNEQFF
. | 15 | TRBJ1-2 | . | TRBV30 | TGTGCCTGGAGTGTACGGTCCTTGACAACATATGGCTACACCTTC | CAWSVRSLTTYGYTF
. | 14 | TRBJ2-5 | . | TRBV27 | TGTGCCAGCAGCCCTCGGGACTACCAAGAGACCCAGTACTTC | CASSPRDYQETQYF
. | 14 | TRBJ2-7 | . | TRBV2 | TGTGCCAGCAGTGTGGCAGGGGGGACCTACGAGCAGTACTTC | CASSVAGGTYEQYF
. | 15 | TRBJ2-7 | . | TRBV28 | TGTGCCAGCAGCTCCAGGGGTCGGGATAACTACGAGCAGTACTTC | CASSSRGRDNYEQYF
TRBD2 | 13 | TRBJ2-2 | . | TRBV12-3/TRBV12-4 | TGTGCCAGCAGTTTGAGCGGGAGCGGGGAGCTGTTTTTT | CASSLSGSGELFF
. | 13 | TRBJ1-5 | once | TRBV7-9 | TGTGCGAGCGCCCGGACAGGCAATCAGCCCCAGCATTTT | CASARTGNQPQHF
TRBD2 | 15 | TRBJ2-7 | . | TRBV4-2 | TGTGCCAGCAGCCAGCCGAGCGGGAGGGCGGGCGAGCAGTACTTC | CASSQPSGRAGEQYF
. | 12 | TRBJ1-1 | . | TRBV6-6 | TGTGCCAGCCTCCGGGTGAACACTGAAGCTTTCTTT | CASLRVNTEAFF
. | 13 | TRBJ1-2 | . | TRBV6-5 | TGTGCCAGCAGTACCTCAGCGCACTATGGCTACACCTTC | CASSTSAHYGYTF
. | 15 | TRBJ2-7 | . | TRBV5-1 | TGCGCCAGCAGCTTGGGGAGTTGGGGGGTGAACGAGCAGTACTTC | CASSLGSWGVNEQYF
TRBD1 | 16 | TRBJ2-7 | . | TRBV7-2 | TGTGCCAGCAGCTTAGGGGGACAGGGGTTCTCCTACGAGCAGTACTTC | CASSLGGQGFSYEQYF
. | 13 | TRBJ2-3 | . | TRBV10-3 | TGTGCCACCGGTTCGTCGAGCACAGATACGCAGTATTTT | CATGSSSTDTQYF